Listed below are T cell receptor beta chains from one sample, sequenced in a study of cytomegalovirus exposure and HLA in healthy donors. Measured with immunoSEQ multiplex PCR; TCRdb has only the in-frame clones, and not every one. The sample carries about 110,000 clones, roughly 67% recorded once. The sample taken for sequencing was PBMCs. The receptor source for this set is a man aged 40-49 years in good health and CMV-seronegative. The CDR3 runs from the conserved cysteine through the conserved F or W. D genes are given only for firm matches. Not every row has a clone size; where given, it reads once, few, many or a size class.

.	TRBV10-3	.	18	TRBJ2-2	CAIKRSSGRVMGTGELFF	TGTGCCATCAAAAGGTCATCCGGCAGGGTAATGGGCACCGGGGAGCTGTTTTTT
.	TRBV4-3	TRBD1	17	TRBJ1-1	CASSQDLPGTGDTEAFF	TGCGCCAGCAGCCAAGACCTCCCCGGGACAGGGGACACTGAAGCTTTCTTT
few	TRBV5-1	TRBD1	13	TRBJ1-2	CASSSTGEYGYTF	TGCGCCAGCAGCTCGACAGGGGAATATGGCTACACCTTC
few	TRBV5-1	.	16	TRBJ2-7	CASSFPRVGASYEQYF	TGCGCCAGCAGCTTCCCGAGGGTGGGGGCCTCCTACGAGCAGTACTTC
few	TRBV7-2	TRBD1	13	TRBJ1-2	CASSRDRGVGYTF	TGTGCCAGCAGTAGGGACAGGGGGGTGGGCTACACCTTC
.	TRBV28	.	12	TRBJ2-1	CASSFGGRRGFF	TGTGCCAGCAGTTTTGGCGGTCGCCGAGGGTTCTTC
few	TRBV30	.	14	TRBJ1-5	CAWSVSPSQQPQHF	TGTGCCTGGAGTGTATCCCCCTCACAGCAGCCCCAGCATTTT
.	TRBV12-5	.	12	TRBJ1-2	CASGIEGDGYTF	TGTGCTAGTGGTATAGAGGGGGATGGCTACACCTTC
.	TRBV27	.	13	TRBJ2-1	CASSSAGLPTEFF	TGTGCCAGCAGTTCCGCGGGACTCCCGACCGAGTTCTTC
.	TRBV5-1	.	14	TRBJ2-7	CASSLGHSNAEQYF	TGCGCCAGCAGCTTGGGACATTCTAATGCCGAGCAGTACTTC
.	TRBV25-1	.	15	TRBJ1-1	CASSEVDRPNTEAFF	TGTGCCAGCAGTGAGGTCGACAGACCGAACACTGAAGCTTTCTTT
.	TRBV5-4	TRBD2	17	TRBJ2-1	CASSLHPRGGLYNEQFF	TGTGCCAGCAGCTTGCATCCGCGGGGGGGCCTCTACAATGAGCAGTTCTTC
few	TRBV7-6	.	15	TRBJ2-7	CASSPGGTVAYEQYF	TGTGCCAGCAGCCCAGGGGGGACAGTCGCCTACGAGCAGTACTTC
.	TRBV14	.	12	TRBJ1-3	CASRDFGNTIYF	TGTGCCAGCCGGGACTTTGGAAACACCATATATTTT
many	TRBV2	TRBD1	15	TRBJ2-2	CASSRVTGDTGELFF	TGTGCCAGCAGTAGGGTGACAGGGGATACCGGGGAGCTGTTTTTT
.	TRBV7-3	TRBD1	15	TRBJ2-1	CASSPGQGYYNEQFF	TGTGCCAGCAGTCCGGGACAGGGGTACTACAATGAGCAGTTCTTC
.	TRBV19	.	16	TRBJ2-1	CASTSTRGASYNEQFF	TGTGCCAGTACATCCACACGGGGGGCTTCCTACAATGAGCAGTTCTTC
.	TRBV11-2	TRBD1	18	TRBJ2-7	CASSLVRPAGTGVCEQYF	TGTGCCAGCAGCTTAGTTCGCCCGGCCGGGACAGGGGTCTGCGAGCAGTACTTC
once	TRBV27	TRBD1	15	TRBJ1-4	CASSLFGTDYEKLFF	TGTGCCAGCAGTTTATTTGGGACAGATTATGAAAAACTGTTTTTT
once	TRBV6-6	.	14	TRBJ2-2	CASTQIGYTGELFF	TGTGCCAGCACCCAGATCGGGTACACCGGGGAGCTGTTTTTT
once	TRBV5-4	.	15	TRBJ2-2	CASSDQAPNTGELFF	TGTGCCAGCAGCGATCAGGCCCCGAACACCGGGGAGCTGTTTTTT
.	TRBV5-1	.	14	TRBJ2-3	CASSLGGATDTQYF	TGCGCCAGCAGCTTGGGGGGAGCCACAGATACGCAGTATTTT
once	TRBV27	.	15	TRBJ1-6	CASRPGGGDNSPLHF	TGTGCCAGCAGACCCGGGGGGGGCGATAATTCACCCCTCCACTTT
.	TRBV6-1	TRBD1	16	TRBJ2-7	CASSGRPRDRGSEQYF	TGTGCCAGCAGTGGACGTCCCCGGGACAGGGGCTCGGAGCAGTACTTC
few	TRBV28	.	18	TRBJ1-6	CASSSPKEREAYNSPLHF	TGTGCCAGCAGTTCCCCGAAAGAGAGGGAGGCCTATAATTCACCCCTCCACTTT
few	TRBV28	.	14	TRBJ1-1	CASMNRVGNTEAFF	TGTGCCAGTATGAACAGGGTGGGCAACACTGAAGCTTTCTTT
few	TRBV7-9	TRBD1	15	TRBJ2-7	CASTPGTGVLHEQYF	TGTGCCAGCACCCCCGGGACAGGGGTCTTGCACGAGCAGTACTTC
.	TRBV27	TRBD1	13	TRBJ2-2	CASSQTGRGELFF	TGTGCCAGCAGTCAGACAGGGCGCGGGGAGCTGTTTTTT
.	TRBV7-9	TRBD1	17	TRBJ1-3	CASSLARQGASGNTIYF	TGTGCCAGCAGCTTAGCGAGACAGGGGGCGAGTGGAAACACCATATATTTT
.	TRBV14	TRBD1	14	TRBJ2-5	CARPSRGRVETQYF	TGTGCCAGGCCGTCCAGGGGGCGGGTTGAGACCCAGTACTTC
.	TRBV30	TRBD1	18	TRBJ1-4	CAWSNLGTGNPLREKLFF	TGTGCCTGGAGTAACCTCGGGACAGGAAATCCCCTGCGAGAAAAACTGTTTTTT
few	TRBV7-2	TRBD2	15	TRBJ2-7	CASSPGLAAPYEQYF	TGTGCCAGCAGCCCCGGACTAGCGGCACCCTACGAGCAGTACTTC
.	TRBV29-1	.	13	TRBJ1-2	CSVGQIQGNGYTF	TGCAGCGTTGGCCAAATACAGGGAAATGGCTACACCTTC
.	TRBV9	.	15	TRBJ2-4	CASSVEAAGKDIQYF	TGTGCCAGCAGCGTAGAAGCGGCAGGAAAGGACATTCAGTACTTC
.	TRBV7-8	TRBD2	16	TRBJ2-3	CASSFRVGGVPDTQYF	TGTGCCAGCAGCTTCCGTGTGGGGGGGGTCCCAGATACGCAGTATTTT
.	TRBV18	TRBD2	15	TRBJ2-5	CASSPQRGEQETQYF	TGTGCCAGCTCACCACAGCGGGGGGAACAAGAGACCCAGTACTTC
.	TRBV18	TRBD1	16	TRBJ2-2	CASSSPQGALPGELFF	TGTGCCAGCTCATCCCCCCAGGGGGCGCTTCCCGGGGAGCTGTTTTTT
.	TRBV11-2	.	14	TRBJ1-2	CASSLVEGSYGYTF	TGTGCCAGCAGCTTAGTTGAGGGCAGCTATGGCTACACCTTC
once	TRBV13	TRBD1	16	TRBJ1-4	CASSLSGQGRGEKLFF	TGTGCCAGCAGCTTAAGTGGACAGGGGCGAGGTGAAAAACTGTTTTTT
.	TRBV7-8	TRBD2	16	TRBJ2-3	CASSLAGLASTDTQYF	TGTGCCAGCAGCTTAGCAGGACTAGCGAGCACAGATACGCAGTATTTT
.	TRBV1	.	13	TRBJ1-2	CTSSQDRRRGYTF	TGCACCAGCAGCCAAGATAGGAGGAGGGGCTACACCTTC
.	TRBV10-2	TRBD1	15	TRBJ1-2	CASSSGQGSPYGYTF	TGCGCCAGCAGCTCCGGACAGGGAAGTCCCTATGGCTACACCTTC
.	TRBV9	.	16	TRBJ2-1	CASSVAGGIGYNEQFF	TGTGCCAGCAGCGTAGCGGGGGGCATCGGCTACAATGAGCAGTTCTTC
once	TRBV19	TRBD2	16	TRBJ2-1	CASSIVLAGRYNEQFF	TGTGCCAGTAGTATAGTGTTAGCGGGGAGATACAATGAGCAGTTCTTC
.	TRBV27	TRBD1	12	TRBJ2-7	CASRRDRGEQYF	TGTGCCAGCAGGCGGGACAGGGGCGAGCAGTACTTC
once	TRBV25-1	.	17	TRBJ1-1	CASSEYGAGLGNTEAFF	TGTGCCAGCAGTGAATATGGAGCGGGGCTGGGGAACACTGAAGCTTTCTTT
.	TRBV10-3	.	17	TRBJ1-6	CAISDPRASSYNSPLHF	TGTGCCATCAGTGATCCCAGGGCGAGCTCCTATAATTCACCCCTCCACTTT
.	TRBV6-5	TRBD1	16	TRBJ2-7	CASSYHPGQGFYEQYF	TGTGCCAGCAGTTACCACCCGGGACAGGGTTTCTACGAGCAGTACTTC
.	TRBV4-1	.	13	TRBJ2-5	CASSPGQPETQYF	TGCGCCAGCAGCCCAGGACAGCCGGAGACCCAGTACTTC
.	TRBV28	.	12	TRBJ1-1	CASRLRGGEAFF	TGTGCCAGCAGGCTCAGGGGTGGTGAAGCTTTCTTT
.	TRBV6-4	.	14	TRBJ1-6	CASSPRDTNSPLHF	TGTGCCAGCAGTCCCCGGGACACCAATTCACCCCTCCACTTT
.	TRBV9	.	15	TRBJ2-3	CASSLRDFYTDTQYF	TGTGCCAGCAGCCTCCGGGACTTCTACACAGATACGCAGTATTTT
.	TRBV4-2	.	15	TRBJ1-5	CASSQDQDSNQPQHF	TGTGCCAGCAGCCAAGATCAGGACTCCAATCAGCCCCAGCATTTT
.	TRBV9	.	13	TRBJ1-1	CASSEFLSTEAFF	TGTGCCAGCAGCGAATTTCTCAGCACTGAAGCTTTCTTT
.	TRBV5-1	.	15	TRBJ2-3	CASSPGDGGADTQYF	TGCGCCAGCAGCCCGGGGGACGGTGGCGCCGATACGCAGTATTTT
.	TRBV5-1	.	14	TRBJ1-2	CASSPATGGYGYTF	TGCGCCAGCAGCCCCGCGACAGGCGGCTATGGCTACACCTTC
few	TRBV7-2	TRBD1	15	TRBJ2-3	CASSWDRERWDTQYF	TGTGCCAGCAGTTGGGACAGGGAACGGTGGGATACGCAGTATTTT
.	TRBV5-1	.	15	TRBJ2-5	CASSLVQGGRETQYF	TGCGCCAGCAGCTTAGTACAGGGTGGGCGGGAGACCCAGTACTTC